Here is one T cell receptor (beta chain) with its context. CDR3 length equals 15 residues. After removal of 4 bases from V and 0 bases from J, the junction contained 5 bases not matched to a gene. CDR1 is SGHTA and CDR2 is FQGNSA in the germline V gene. This sample was included in a study of blood T cell repertoires in COVID-19. Authors' analysis steps: For nucleated cells, counts were estimated from reference gene primer amplification. Using immunoSEQ multiplex PCR, the repertoire was profiled, and TCRdb retains in-frame clones only, with some absent. The V and J calls and clone size come from that table; D and trimming were worked out from the DNA. The profile shows about 120,000 clones, about 88% of them singletons.

The V and J genes are TRBV7-2 and TRBJ2-7, with 8 positions matching TRBD1. The source of this sequence is a woman aged 70-85 years who had recovered from COVID-19. Source material: peripheral blood. The CDR3, as DNA: TGTGCCAGCAGCTCCCGGGACAGGAGCTCCTACGAGCAGTACTTC. As protein: CASSSRDRSSYEQYF. Looking up the rest from reference TRBV7-2 and TRBJ2-7 gives the full variable domain: GAGVSQSPSNKVTEKGKDVELRCDPISGHTALYWYRQSLGQGLEFLIYFQGNSAPDKSGLPSDRFSAERTGGSVSTLTIQRTQQEDSAVYLCASSSRDRSSYEQYFGPGTRLTVT.